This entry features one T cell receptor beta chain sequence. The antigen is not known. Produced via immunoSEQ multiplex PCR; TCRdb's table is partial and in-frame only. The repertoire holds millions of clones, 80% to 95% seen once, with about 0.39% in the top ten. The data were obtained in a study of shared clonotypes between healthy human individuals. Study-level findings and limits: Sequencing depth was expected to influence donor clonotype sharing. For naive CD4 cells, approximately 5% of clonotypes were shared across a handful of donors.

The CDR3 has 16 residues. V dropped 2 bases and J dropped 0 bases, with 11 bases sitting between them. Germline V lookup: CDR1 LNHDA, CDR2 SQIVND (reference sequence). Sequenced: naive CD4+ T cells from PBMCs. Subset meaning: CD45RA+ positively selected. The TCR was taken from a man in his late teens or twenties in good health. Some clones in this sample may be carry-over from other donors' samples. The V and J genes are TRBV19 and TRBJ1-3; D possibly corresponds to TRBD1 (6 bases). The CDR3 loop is CASSIRLDSSGNTIYF. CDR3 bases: TGTGCCAGTAGTATACGGCTGGACAGCTCTGGAAACACCATATATTTT.